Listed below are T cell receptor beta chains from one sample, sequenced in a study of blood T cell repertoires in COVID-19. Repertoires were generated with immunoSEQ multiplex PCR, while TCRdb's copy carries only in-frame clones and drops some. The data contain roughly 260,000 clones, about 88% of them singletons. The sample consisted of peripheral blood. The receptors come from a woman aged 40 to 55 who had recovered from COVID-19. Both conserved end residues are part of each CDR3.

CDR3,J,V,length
CASSQGTQVEAFF,TRBJ1-1,TRBV7-9,13
CASSSRTGAGETQYF,TRBJ2-5,TRBV7-2,15
CASSYRAGPGGNTEAFF,TRBJ1-1,TRBV6-2/TRBV6-3,17
CASSLAESGAGYTF,TRBJ1-2,TRBV7-2,14
CASRLTGRKETQYF,TRBJ2-5,TRBV27,14
CASSLAETGLEQYF,TRBJ2-7,TRBV11-1,14
CASSQWGGPGETQYF,TRBJ2-5,TRBV4-3,15
CASSLGSGGANEQFF,TRBJ2-1,TRBV7-3,15
CASGAGFLTYNEQFF,TRBJ2-1,TRBV19,15
CASSPTGTSTDTQYF,TRBJ2-3,TRBV3-1/TRBV3-2,15
CASRPTGTYEQYF,TRBJ2-7,TRBV12-3/TRBV12-4,13
CASSPTGTGGKYEQYF,TRBJ2-7,TRBV3-1/TRBV3-2,16
CASKNRDGTEAFF,TRBJ1-1,TRBV19,13
CASSFAPGEGGTEAFF,TRBJ1-1,TRBV11-2,16
CASSLPQGAYGYTF,TRBJ1-2,TRBV28,14
CASSFGPGSNYGYTF,TRBJ1-2,TRBV27,15
CASTQGPAGGDEQFF,TRBJ2-1,TRBV3-1/TRBV3-2,15
CASSLRGGYNEQFF,TRBJ2-1,TRBV28,14
CASSQVGHMKPPNYDTEAFF,TRBJ1-1,TRBV4-3,20
CASSLAQGQGKEAFF,TRBJ1-1,TRBV11-3,15
CASSPPMGGLVAKNIQYF,TRBJ2-4,TRBV11-3,18
CASRRTGGDWGYEQYF,TRBJ2-7,TRBV19,16
CASSQERSRRVSVIYGYTF,TRBJ1-2,TRBV3-1/TRBV3-2,19
CASSARTGANTDTQYF,TRBJ2-3,TRBV7-2,16
CASSLGVNRGAFF,TRBJ1-1,TRBV7-2,13
CSASQAGLSSNYGYTF,TRBJ1-2,TRBV20-1,16
CASSIQGGVRFNEQFF,TRBJ2-1,TRBV19,16
CASSSVPGLFSSSYNEQFF,TRBJ2-1,TRBV5-5,19
CASSPSGAKNIQYF,TRBJ2-4,TRBV7-2,14
CASSQPGSSGNTIYF,TRBJ1-3,TRBV4-2,15
CASSDSSGGWNEQFF,TRBJ2-1,TRBV2,15
CASSRTGPPPQHF,TRBJ1-5,TRBV6-5,13
CASSFSGLAGYTGELFF,TRBJ2-2,TRBV7-2,17
CASSEAGRNEKLFF,TRBJ1-4,TRBV9,14
CASSRGVVQGISNQPQHF,TRBJ1-5,TRBV28,18
CASSFDGVNQPQHF,TRBJ1-5,TRBV5-1,14
CASSQEQYQPQHF,TRBJ1-5,TRBV4-2,13
CASSPTTGAGNQPQHF,TRBJ1-5,TRBV7-2,16
CASSSGSYNEQFF,TRBJ2-1,TRBV7-3,13
CASSSGQANSYEQYF,TRBJ2-7,TRBV5-4,15
CASSPTSNYGYTF,TRBJ1-2,TRBV18,13
CASSMGQGTLYEQYF,TRBJ2-7,TRBV19,15
CASSLGRTYGYTF,TRBJ1-2,TRBV7-2,13
CASSYSHPRGEETQYF,TRBJ2-5,TRBV6-5,16
CASSHGTSDQETQYF,TRBJ2-5,TRBV18,15
CSVLAGVEQYF,TRBJ2-7,TRBV20-1,11